This T cell receptor beta chain originates from a study of cytomegalovirus exposure and HLA in healthy donors. Worth noting for this clone: Antigen specificity is unknown.

The ends were cut back, 4 bases at V and 1 base at J, with 14 bases in the middle. CDR1 is SGHVS, CDR2 FNYEAQ, per germline. The CDR3 contains 15 residues. Overall study results and limits: A later analysis reportedly found that, within productive TCRs, an Asian-associated ancestry cluster had fewer N-insertions than the mean observed across the roughly 730 donors. Most of the TCR beta V segments (in an earlier analysis) were productive either about 87% or about 30% of the time.

PCR used 60 Vbeta primers and 13 Jbeta primers. Assay used: immunoSEQ multiplex PCR; TCRdb lists only in-frame clones, some missing. The sample holds fewer than 150,000 clones, about 76% seen once. V is TRBV7-6 and J is TRBJ2-7; the D gene is possibly TRBD1 (6 bases). The sample taken for sequencing was PBMCs. The source is a man younger than 35 in good health and CMV-seronegative. The CDR3 region has the DNA TGTGCCAGCAGCTCATACAGGGTACGGTCCTACGAGCAGTACTTC. This gives the protein CASSSYRVRSYEQYF.